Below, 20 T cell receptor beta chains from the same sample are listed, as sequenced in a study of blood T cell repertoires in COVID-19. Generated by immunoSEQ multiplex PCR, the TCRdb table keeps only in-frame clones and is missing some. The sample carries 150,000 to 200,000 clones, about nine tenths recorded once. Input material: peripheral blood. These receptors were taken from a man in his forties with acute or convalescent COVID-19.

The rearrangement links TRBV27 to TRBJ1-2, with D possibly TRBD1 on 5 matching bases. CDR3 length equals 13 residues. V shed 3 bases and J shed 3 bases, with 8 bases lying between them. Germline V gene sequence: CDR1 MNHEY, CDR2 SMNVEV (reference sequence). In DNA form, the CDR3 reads TGTGCCAGCAGTTTTGGGGGGTACTATGGCTACACCTTC. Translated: CASSFGGYYGYTF.

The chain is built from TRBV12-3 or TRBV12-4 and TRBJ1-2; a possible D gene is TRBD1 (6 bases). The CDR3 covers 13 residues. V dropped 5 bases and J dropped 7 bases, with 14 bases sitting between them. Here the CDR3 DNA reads TGTGCCAGCAGTATCATAGGGGGTGGTGGCTACACCTTC. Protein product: CASSIIGGGGYTF.

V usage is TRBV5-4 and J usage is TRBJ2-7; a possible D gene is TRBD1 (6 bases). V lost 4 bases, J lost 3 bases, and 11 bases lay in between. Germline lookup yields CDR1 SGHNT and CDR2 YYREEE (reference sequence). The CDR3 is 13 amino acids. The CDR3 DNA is TGTGCCAGCAGCCTCCCGGGACACTACGAGCAGTACTTC. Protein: CASSLPGHYEQYF.

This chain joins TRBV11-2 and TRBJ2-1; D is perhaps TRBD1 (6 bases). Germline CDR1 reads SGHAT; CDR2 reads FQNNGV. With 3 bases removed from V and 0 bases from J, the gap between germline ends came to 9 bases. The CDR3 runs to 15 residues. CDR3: CASSFETGSYNEQFF. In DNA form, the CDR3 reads TGTGCCAGCAGCTTTGAGACAGGCTCCTACAATGAGCAGTTCTTC. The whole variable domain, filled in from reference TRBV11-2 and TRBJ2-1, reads EAGVAQSPRYKIIEKRQSVAFWCNPISGHATLYWYQQILGQGPKLLIQFQNNGVVDDSQLPKDRFSAERLKGVDSTLKIQPAKLEDSAVYLCASSFETGSYNEQFFGPGTRLTVL.

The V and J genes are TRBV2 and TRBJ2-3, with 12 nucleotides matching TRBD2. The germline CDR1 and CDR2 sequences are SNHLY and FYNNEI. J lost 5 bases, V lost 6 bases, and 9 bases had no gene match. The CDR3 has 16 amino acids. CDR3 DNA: TGTGCCAGCAGAGCTCAGACTAGCGGGGGCGGAGATACGCAGTATTTT. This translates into CASRAQTSGGGDTQYF. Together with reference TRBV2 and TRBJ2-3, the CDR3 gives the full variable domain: EPEVTQTPSHQVTQMGQEVILRCVPISNHLYFYWYRQILGQKVEFLVSFYNNEISEKSEIFDDQFSVERPDGSNFTLKIRSTKLEDSAMYFCASRAQTSGGGDTQYFGPGTRLTVL.

CDR3 coding DNA: TGTGCCAGCTCACCACAGGGCGGGGAGAACAGCCTGGGAAGCACTGAAGCTTTCTTT. Its protein is CASSPQGGENSLGSTEAFF. The chain recombines TRBV18 with TRBJ1-1, with D unresolved. V lost 1 base, J lost 4 bases, and 25 bases lay in between. The CDR3 is made up of 19 amino acids. Germline V lookup: CDR1 KGHSH, CDR2 LQKENI.

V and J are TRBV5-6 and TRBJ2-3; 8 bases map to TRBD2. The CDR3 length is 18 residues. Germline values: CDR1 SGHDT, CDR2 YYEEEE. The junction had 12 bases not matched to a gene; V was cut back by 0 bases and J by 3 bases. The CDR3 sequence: CASSLEGLAGHPTDTQYF. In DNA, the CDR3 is TGTGCCAGCAGCTTGGAGGGGTTAGCGGGGCATCCTACAGATACGCAGTATTTT.

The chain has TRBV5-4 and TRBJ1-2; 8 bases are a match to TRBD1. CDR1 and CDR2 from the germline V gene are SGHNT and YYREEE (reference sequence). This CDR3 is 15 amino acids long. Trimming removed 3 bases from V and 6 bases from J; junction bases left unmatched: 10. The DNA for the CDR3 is TGTGCCAGCAGCTCGATAATACAGGGGGATAATGGCTACACCTTC. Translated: CASSSIIQGDNGYTF.

CDR3 sequence (DNA): TGCGCCAGCAGCCAAGTCCAGAGCGACTACGAGCAGTACTTC. Translation gives CASSQVQSDYEQYF. This chain uses TRBV4-1 with TRBJ2-7; D call uncertain. Germline V lookup: CDR1 MGHRA, CDR2 YSYEKL. The CDR3 is 14 residues long. V lost 1 base and J 3 bases, leaving 10 bases between the germline ends.

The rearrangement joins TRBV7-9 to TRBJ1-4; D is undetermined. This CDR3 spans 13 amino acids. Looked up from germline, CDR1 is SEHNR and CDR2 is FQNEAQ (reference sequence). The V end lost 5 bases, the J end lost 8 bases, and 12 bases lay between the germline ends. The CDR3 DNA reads TGTGCCAGCAGCCGAAATGGAGGGGAAAAACTGTTTTTT. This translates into CASSRNGGEKLFF.

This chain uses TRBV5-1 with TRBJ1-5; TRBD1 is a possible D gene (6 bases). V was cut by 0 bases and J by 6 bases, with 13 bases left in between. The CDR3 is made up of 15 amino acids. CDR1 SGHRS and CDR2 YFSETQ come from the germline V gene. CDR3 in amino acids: CASSLAGVTGQPQHF. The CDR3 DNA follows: TGCGCCAGCAGCTTGGCAGGGGTAACGGGTCAGCCCCAGCATTTT.

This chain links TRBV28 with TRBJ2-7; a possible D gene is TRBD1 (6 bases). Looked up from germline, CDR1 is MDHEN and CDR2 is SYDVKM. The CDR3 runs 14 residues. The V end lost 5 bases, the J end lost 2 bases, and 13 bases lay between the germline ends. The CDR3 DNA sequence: TGTGCCAGCAGTCGCCCCGGACAGACCTACGAGCAGTACTTC. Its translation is CASSRPGQTYEQYF.

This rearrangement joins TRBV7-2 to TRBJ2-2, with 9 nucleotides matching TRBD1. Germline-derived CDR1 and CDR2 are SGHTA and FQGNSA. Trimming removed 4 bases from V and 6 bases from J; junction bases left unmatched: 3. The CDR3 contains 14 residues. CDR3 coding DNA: TGTGCCAGCAGCTCCCGGACAGGGGCCGGGGAGCTGTTTTTT. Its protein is CASSSRTGAGELFF.

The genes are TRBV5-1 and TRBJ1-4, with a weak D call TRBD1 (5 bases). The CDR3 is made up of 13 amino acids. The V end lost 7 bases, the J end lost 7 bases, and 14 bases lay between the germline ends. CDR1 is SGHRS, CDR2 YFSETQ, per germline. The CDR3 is CASERGDGEKLFF. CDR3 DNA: TGCGCCAGCGAGCGGGGGGATGGTGAAAAACTGTTTTTT. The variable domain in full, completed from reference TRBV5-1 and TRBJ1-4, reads KAGVTQTPRYLIKTRGQQVTLSCSPISGHRSVSWYQQTPGQGLQFLFEYFSETQRNKGNFPGRFSGRQFSNSRSEMNVSTLELGDSALYLCASERGDGEKLFFGSGTQLSVL.

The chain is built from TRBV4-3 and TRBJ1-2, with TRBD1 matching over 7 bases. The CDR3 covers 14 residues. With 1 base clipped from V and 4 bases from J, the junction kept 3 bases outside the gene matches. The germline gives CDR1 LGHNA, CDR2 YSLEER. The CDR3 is CASSQVGQSYGYTF. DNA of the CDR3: TGCGCCAGCAGCCAAGTGGGACAGTCCTATGGCTACACCTTC.

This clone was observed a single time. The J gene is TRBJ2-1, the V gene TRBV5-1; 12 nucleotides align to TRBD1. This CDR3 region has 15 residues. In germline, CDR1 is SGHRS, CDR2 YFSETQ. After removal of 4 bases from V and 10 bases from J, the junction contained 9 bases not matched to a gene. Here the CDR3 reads CASSGDRGPSTEQFF. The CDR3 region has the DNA TGCGCCAGCAGCGGGGACAGGGGGCCATCCACGGAGCAGTTCTTC.

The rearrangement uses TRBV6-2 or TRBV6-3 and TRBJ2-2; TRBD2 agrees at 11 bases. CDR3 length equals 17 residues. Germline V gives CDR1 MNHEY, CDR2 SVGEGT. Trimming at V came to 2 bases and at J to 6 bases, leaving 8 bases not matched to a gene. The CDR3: CASSYGSSGGPSGELFF. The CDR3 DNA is TGTGCCAGCAGTTACGGGTCTAGCGGGGGGCCGTCCGGGGAGCTGTTTTTT.

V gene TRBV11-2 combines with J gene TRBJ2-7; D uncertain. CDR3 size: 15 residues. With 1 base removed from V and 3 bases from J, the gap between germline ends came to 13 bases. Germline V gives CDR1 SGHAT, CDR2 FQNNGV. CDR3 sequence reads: CASSLGLAVIYEQYF. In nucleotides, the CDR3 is TGTGCCAGCAGCTTAGGATTGGCTGTGATCTACGAGCAGTACTTC. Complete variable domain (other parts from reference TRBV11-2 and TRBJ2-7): EAGVAQSPRYKIIEKRQSVAFWCNPISGHATLYWYQQILGQGPKLLIQFQNNGVVDDSQLPKDRFSAERLKGVDSTLKIQPAKLEDSAVYLCASSLGLAVIYEQYFGPGTRLTVT.

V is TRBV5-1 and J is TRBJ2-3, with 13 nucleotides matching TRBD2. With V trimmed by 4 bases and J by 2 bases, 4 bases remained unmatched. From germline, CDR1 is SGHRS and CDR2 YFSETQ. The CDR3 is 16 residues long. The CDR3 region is CASSQLAGGSTDTQYF. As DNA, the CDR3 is TGCGCCAGCAGCCAACTAGCGGGGGGGTCCACAGATACGCAGTATTTT.

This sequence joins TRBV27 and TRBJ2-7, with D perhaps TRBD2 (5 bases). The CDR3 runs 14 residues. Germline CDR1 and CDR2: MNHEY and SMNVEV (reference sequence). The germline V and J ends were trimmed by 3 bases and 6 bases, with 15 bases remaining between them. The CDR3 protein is CASSLAGSPGEQYF. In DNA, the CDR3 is TGTGCCAGCAGTTTGGCGGGCAGCCCCGGCGAGCAGTACTTC.